A single sample gave rise to the 18 T cell receptor beta chains below, sequenced in a study of glioma-infiltrating T cells after dendritic cell vaccination. The assay was immunoSEQ multiplex PCR, and TCRdb's table has in-frame clones only and misses some. Of over 70,000 clones detected, more than 65% appear once; the ten largest clones hold roughly 2%. Specimen: blood, collected before dendritic cell vaccination. Every receptor here comes from a human donor with glioblastoma.

The CDR3 sequence: CASSVASGSLTGSRQYF. In DNA, the CDR3 is TGTGCCAGCAGCGTAGCGTCCGGGTCCCTGACAGGGAGTAGGCAGTACTTC. This sequence joins TRBV9 and TRBJ2-7; 7 bases match TRBD1. The CDR3 has 17 residues. Germline CDR1 and CDR2: SGDLS and YYNGEE. V was pared by 0 bases and J by 9 bases, with 18 bases of the junction left unmatched. Filled out from reference TRBV9 and TRBJ2-7, the complete variable domain reads DSGVTQTPKHLITATGQRVTLRCSPRSGDLSVYWYQQSLDQGLQFLIQYYNGEERAKGNILERFSAQQFPDLHSELNLSSLELGDSALYFCASSVASGSLTGSRQYFGPGTRLTVT.

CDR3 loop: CASSQEVGRGQGDTQYF. CDR3 nucleotides: TGTGCCAGCAGCCAAGAGGTCGGCAGGGGGCAAGGAGATACGCAGTATTTT. This chain connects TRBV4-2 to TRBJ2-3; 8 bases line up with TRBD1. V lost 0 bases and J lost 5; bases outside the gene matches: 10. The CDR3 is 17 amino acids. CDR1 and CDR2 (germline): LGHNA, YNFKEQ.

This clone was seen more than once but under ten times. V usage is TRBV10-2 and J usage is TRBJ1-5; 8 bases align to TRBD1. CDR3 size: 13 residues. With V trimmed by 6 bases and J by 6 bases, 4 bases remained unmatched. Germline V gene data show CDR1 as WSHSY and CDR2 as SAAADI. For the CDR3, the DNA is TGCGCCAGCAGCCACGGACAGGGTCAGCCCCAGCATTTT. Translated, it gives CASSHGQGQPQHF.

This sequence joins TRBV6-4 and TRBJ2-2; weak D call: TRBD1 (5 bases). Trimming took off 4 bases at V and 0 bases at J, with 9 bases between the two ends. CDR3 length equals 15 residues. CDR1 is MRHNA, CDR2 SNTAGT, per germline. CDR3: CASSAQATNTGELFF. CDR3 in DNA: TGTGCCAGCAGTGCACAGGCCACGAACACCGGGGAGCTGTTTTTT.

The chain carries TRBV5-1 and TRBJ1-2; weak D call: TRBD1 (6 bases). CDR1 SGHRS and CDR2 YFSETQ come from the germline V gene. This CDR3 region has 15 residues. The V gene lost 3 bases and the J gene lost 2 bases, with 14 bases spanning the gap. The DNA for the CDR3 is TGCGCCAGCAGCTCCCCCGAGGGGGAAAACTATGGCTACACCTTC. Translating gives CASSSPEGENYGYTF.

The V gene is TRBV4-1, the J gene TRBJ2-7; 14 bases line up with TRBD2. There are 18 residues in the CDR3. Germline V CDR1 and CDR2: MGHRA, YSYEKL. V was pared by 1 base and J by 0 bases, with 5 bases of the junction left unmatched. CDR3 region: CASSQVATSGGVSYEQYF. For the CDR3, the DNA is TGCGCCAGCAGCCAAGTAGCGACTAGCGGGGGGGTCTCCTACGAGCAGTACTTC.

The V and J genes are TRBV28 and TRBJ1-6, with unresolved D. V was trimmed by 3 bases and J by 7 bases, leaving 10 bases between them. The CDR3 runs to 14 residues. The V gene's germline CDR1 is MDHEN and CDR2 SYDVKM. CDR3 amino acids: CASSFLIENSPLHF. CDR3 nucleotide sequence: TGTGCCAGCAGTTTTCTTATTGAGAATTCACCCCTCCACTTT.

The chain carries TRBV5-1 and TRBJ2-5; D not certain. The CDR3 runs 15 residues. Germline CDR1 reads SGHRS; CDR2 reads YFSETQ. Trimming pared 3 bases from V and 2 bases from J, leaving 14 bases between. The CDR3 DNA reads TGCGCCAGCAGCTCCTGGGTGGGCATTCAAGAGACCCAGTACTTC. It yields the protein CASSSWVGIQETQYF.

The genes are TRBV19 and TRBJ2-2; 8 nucleotides line up with TRBD2. In germline, CDR1 is LNHDA, CDR2 SQIVND (reference sequence). V shed 3 bases, J shed 6 bases, and the junction held 12 bases outside the gene matches. This CDR3 has 17 amino acids. CDR3 in DNA: TGTGCCAGTAGTATCGGAGTAGGTGGGACTAGGGCCGGGGAGCTGTTTTTT. Translating gives CASSIGVGGTRAGELFF.

This chain connects TRBV6-6 to TRBJ1-3; TRBD1 is a possible D gene (5 bases). V was shortened by 5 bases and J by 0 bases, with 14 bases between the two germline ends. The CDR3 totals 16 residues. Germline loops: CDR1 MNHNY, CDR2 SVGAGI (reference sequence). The chain's CDR3 is CASSRGDPGSGNTIYF. Written as DNA, the CDR3 is TGTGCCAGCAGTCGGGGGGACCCCGGCTCTGGAAACACCATATATTTT.

This chain uses TRBV7-9 with TRBJ2-1, with 9 bases identical to TRBD2. J gave up 4 bases and V 4 bases, and 2 bases lay outside the gene matches. The CDR3 sequence is 14 residues long. Germline lookup yields CDR1 SEHNR and CDR2 FQNEAQ (reference sequence). The DNA for the CDR3 is TGTGCCAGCAGCTCTAGCGGGGAGTACAATGAGCAGTTCTTC. It is translated as CASSSSGEYNEQFF.

J is TRBJ2-6 and V is TRBV7-2, with unresolved D. V was cut by 3 bases and J by 0 bases, with 6 bases left in between. The CDR3 consists of 15 residues. Germline values: CDR1 SGHTA, CDR2 FQGNSA. The CDR3 spells CASSFQFSGANVLTF. DNA for the CDR3: TGTGCCAGCAGCTTCCAGTTCTCTGGGGCCAACGTCCTGACTTTC.

The chain recombines TRBV25-1 with TRBJ1-2, with TRBD1 matching 9 bases. Per germline, CDR1 MGHDK and CDR2 SYGVNS. J lost 6 bases, V lost 5 bases, and 13 bases had no gene match. The CDR3 contains 16 residues. CDR3 residues: CASSPPDRGLRNGYTF. The CDR3 bases are TGTGCCAGCAGTCCCCCGGACAGGGGTCTACGGAATGGCTACACCTTC.

Details on this clone: In the same sample, other DNA sequences code for this CDR3. The rearrangement links TRBV27 to TRBJ2-5, with D perhaps TRBD2 (5 bases). The CDR3 spans 16 residues. Per germline, CDR1 MNHEY and CDR2 SMNVEV (reference sequence). V was clipped by 4 bases and J by 4 bases, with 19 bases between them. DNA for the CDR3: TGTGCCAGCAGTTCCCGGACGGGGATTTTGTCAGAGACCCAGTACTTC. Its protein product is CASSSRTGILSETQYF.

The chain joins TRBV6-6 to TRBJ2-7; TRBD1 agrees at 7 bases. The CDR3 has 13 amino acids. V was clipped by 5 bases and J by 2 bases; unmatched bases: 3. Germline CDR1 reads MNHNY; CDR2 reads SVGAGI (reference sequence). The CDR3 nucleotides read TGTGCCAGCAGTAACAGGGGTGCCTACGAGCAGTACGTC. Translated, it gives CASSNRGAYEQYV.

This clone occurred once. The rearrangement links TRBV5-4 to TRBJ2-3; TRBD2 agrees at 8 bases. Trimming took 7 bases from V and 4 from J; bases not matched to a gene: 5. This CDR3 spans 13 amino acids. Germline-derived CDR1 and CDR2 are SGHNT and YYREEE (reference sequence). This chain's CDR3 is CASSPGGADTQYF. CDR3 in DNA: TGTGCCAGCTCCCCGGGAGGGGCAGATACGCAGTATTTT.

The chain recombines TRBV6-1 with TRBJ1-2, with D tentatively TRBD1 (5 bases). Germline lookup yields CDR1 MNHNS and CDR2 SASEGT. This CDR3 has 15 amino acids. V was clipped by 7 bases and J by 4 bases, with 19 bases between them. CDR3 bases: TGTGCCAGCATCCCGAGGCCGGGGGAACCCTATGGCTACACCTTC. Amino acid sequence: CASIPRPGEPYGYTF.

The chain joins TRBV11-3 to TRBJ2-7, with 7 bases aligning to TRBD1. In germline, CDR1 is SGHNT, CDR2 YENEEA. The CDR3 extends over 15 amino acids. V dropped 1 base and J dropped 2; count of bases not matched to a gene: 5. Here the CDR3 reads CASSLGRQGAYEQYF. CDR3 sequence (DNA): TGTGCCAGCAGCTTAGGTCGACAGGGAGCCTACGAGCAGTACTTC.